The present entry profiles one TCR beta chain with its context. This sample is drawn from a study of blood T cell repertoires in COVID-19. Measured with immunoSEQ multiplex PCR; TCRdb has only the in-frame clones, and not every one. The repertoire includes about 270,000 clones, approximately 81% of them detected once, and around 3% sits in the top ten. CDR3 length equals 15 residues. CDR1 SGHRS and CDR2 YFSETQ come from the germline V gene. The V gene end was trimmed by 0 bases and the J gene end by 5 bases; junction bases not matched to a gene: 3. The genes are TRBV5-1 and TRBJ1-4; the match to TRBD1 covers 8 bases. Sequenced: peripheral blood. This TCR was sampled from a woman aged 55 to 70 with active or convalescent COVID-19. CDR3 coding DNA: TGCGCCAGCAGCTTGGTGTCAGGGGGCAATGAAAAACTGTTTTTT. Protein: CASSLVSGGNEKLFF. Full variable domain (missing parts from reference TRBV5-1 and TRBJ1-4): KAGVTQTPRYLIKTRGQQVTLSCSPISGHRSVSWYQQTPGQGLQFLFEYFSETQRNKGNFPGRFSGRQFSNSRSEMNVSTLELGDSALYLCASSLVSGGNEKLFFGSGTQLSVL.